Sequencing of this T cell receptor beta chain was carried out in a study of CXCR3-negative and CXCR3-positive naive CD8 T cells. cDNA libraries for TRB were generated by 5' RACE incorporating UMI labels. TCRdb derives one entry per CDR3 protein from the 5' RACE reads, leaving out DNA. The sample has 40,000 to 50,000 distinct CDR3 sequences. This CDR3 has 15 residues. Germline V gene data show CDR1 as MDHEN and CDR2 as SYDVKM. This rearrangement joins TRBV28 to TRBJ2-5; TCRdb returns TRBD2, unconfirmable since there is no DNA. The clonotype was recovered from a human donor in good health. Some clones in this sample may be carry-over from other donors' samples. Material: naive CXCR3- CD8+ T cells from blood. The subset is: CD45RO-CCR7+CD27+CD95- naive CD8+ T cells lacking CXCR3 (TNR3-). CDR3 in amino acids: CASSPWGPTQETQYF.